Below, one T cell receptor (beta chain) is given with its context. This specimen comes from a study of cytomegalovirus exposure and HLA in healthy donors. Some clones are missing from TCRdb's copy, which holds only in-frame ones; the method was immunoSEQ multiplex PCR. The sample has around 74,000 clones, around four fifths seen once. The V segment lost 5 bases and the J segment 7 bases; nucleotides outside the gene matches: 11. Germline V gene sequence: CDR1 SGHRS, CDR2 YFSETQ. The CDR3 has 15 residues. This receptor was obtained from a man under 40 in good health and CMV-seronegative. This chain connects TRBV5-1 to TRBJ2-1, with TRBD1 matching 8 bases. The specimen was PBMCs. In nucleotides, the CDR3 is TGCGCCAGCAGTTCCTTGGGACAGGCTTTAAATGAGCAGTTCTTC. The encoded protein is CASSSLGQALNEQFF.